This T cell receptor beta chain was profiled in a study of CXCR3-negative and CXCR3-positive naive CD8 T cells. Investigators sorted each CD8+ T cell subset in triplicate, taking around 330,000 cells each time. Study outcomes and limitations: CXCR3-expressing naive cells carried TRB CDR3s more hydrophobic than those of CXCR3-negative naive cells. Cryopreserved cells partially lost CXCR3 expression, and fresh PBMCs were used in most assays.

The CDR3 is 13 amino acids. It was by 5' RACE with UMI labels that the TRB cDNA libraries were prepared. TCRdb reprocessed the 5' RACE reads and reports one entry per CDR3 protein, with no DNA. The specimen's table records about 80,000 distinct CDR3 sequences. Regarding this clonotype: The antigen remains undetermined.

This chain links TRBV12-3 or TRBV12-4 with TRBJ2-7. Material for sequencing was naive CXCR3- CD8+ T cells from blood. Described subset: CD45RO-CCR7+CD27+CD95- naive CD8+ T cells lacking CXCR3 (TNR3-). The TCR comes from a human donor in good health. Some clones in this sample may be carry-over from other donors' samples. CDR3 in amino acids: CASSFVSIHEQYF.